The clone carrying this T cell receptor (beta chain) appeared once. The germline CDR1 and CDR2 sequences are GTSNPN and SVGIG (reference sequence). V was shortened by 0 bases and J by 4 bases, with 10 bases between the two germline ends. This CDR3 has 14 amino acids. The data stem from a study of blood T cell repertoires in COVID-19. Looking at the study overall: T cells, B-cell-depleted T cells, or PBMCs provided the cDNA or gDNA that served as material.

TCRdb's table, derived via immunoSEQ multiplex PCR, lists solely in-frame clones and lacks some. Of approximately 91,000 clones in the sample, 77% are singletons; the top ten hold roughly a tenth. The TCR originated in a woman aged 80 or over with acute or convalescent COVID-19. The sequenced sample consisted of peripheral blood. The rearrangement links TRBV30 to TRBJ1-5; possible D gene TRBD1, 5 bases. The CDR3 DNA reads as TGTGCCTGGAGTGTGCAATCAGGGAATCAGCCCCAGCATTTT. It specifies CAWSVQSGNQPQHF.